Listed here is a single T cell receptor (beta chain). This clonotype appeared many times. It has no known antigen specificity. Base qualities are not recorded, but no much larger clone differs from it by a single base. Receptors were amplified or captured by 5' RACE. The listed sequencing device is NextSeq 500. Unique molecular identifiers were attached to individual cDNA molecules in the TCR library protocol so that sequencing error and PCR bias could be corrected. Both TCR alpha and beta chains were sequenced, and tight co-correlation was observed between alpha and beta sequence abundances in each sample. Concerning the study's data processing: Decombinator V4 was used to annotate the V gene, J gene and CDR3 of the TCR sequences. TCRs were defined as expanded if a significant change between any two time points was detected under a Poisson model with p below 0.0001. TCR abundances were normalised to the total number of TCRs sequenced per sample and expressed as counts per million. TRAV1-2 paired with TRAJ12, TRAJ20 or TRAJ33 defined MAIT TCRs, while TRAV10 paired with TRAJ18 defined iNKT TCRs. VDJdb, accessed 1 November 2021, was searched for CMV, EBV and SARS-CoV-2 annotated TCRs, with TCRs annotated for multiple antigens excluded. TCRdb applied fastp at Q25 and MiXCR to the public reads, then kept only in-frame beta chains. Each record represents a unique CDR3 protein, reported with the most common genes and DNA among its rows. The V and J calls and clone size come from TCRdb's table, not from the authors' own analysis. The sample yields tens of thousands of distinct CDR3 sequences; 5% to 5.5% were counted once. The top ten constitute roughly 3.6% of the sample.

The sample belongs to a study of early T cells in non-severe SARS-CoV-2 infection (dated by TCRdb to the early 2020s). The study in broad terms: Bulk RNA from unsorted whole blood was used for TCR sequencing, so alpha and beta chains could not be paired.

A case-control design nested within a healthcare worker cohort in London, UK, was used, with weekly nasopharyngeal swab PCR tests and blood sampling performed. Healthcare workers were enrolled in the week of the UK lockdown, from 23 to 31 March 2020, and were followed every week for up to roughly 15 weeks. What the authors observed across the whole study: VDJdb matching was skewed toward anti-spike CD8 responses, so virus-specific expansions were likely underestimated and private and CD4 specificities were missed.

The CDR3 sequence holds 15 residues, the cysteine and phenylalanine included. Just CDR3 DNA is preserved here, 45 bases in frame from base 1. Trimming takes 6 bases off V and 0 bases off J; junction bases not matched to a gene: 5. Recombination connected TRBV12-3 or TRBV12-4 to TRBJ1-3; a stretch of 7 junction bases matches TRBD1. The sequencing sample was made of whole blood. The TCR sequence derives from an adult who was a healthcare worker with PCR-confirmed SARS-CoV-2 infection or an uninfected control (not recorded which). The nucleotide sequence is given as TGTGCCAGCAGCTCTCAGGGGGACTCTGGAAACACCATATATTTT. This translates into CASSSQGDSGNTIYF.